The next 21 T cell receptor beta chains were all read from a single sample in a study of a mutant IDH1 vaccine in newly diagnosed glioma. Time point here: baseline, week 1 (first vaccination visit). Documented treatment: pre-vaccination baseline after standard-of-care therapy. The protocol was immunoSEQ multiplex PCR, while the TCRdb copy is restricted to in-frame clones and leaves out a portion. The sample lists about 59,000 clones, 80% to 95% seen once, with approximately 2.4% in the top ten. The sequencing here drew on PBMCs, taken from a glioma patient treated with radiotherapy, temozolomide or both. These receptors all come from a man aged 45-65 years with glioma.

The chain uses TRBV2 and TRBJ2-7, with no clear D. Trimming pared 7 bases from V and 2 bases from J, leaving 9 bases between. The CDR3 contains 12 residues. CDR1 is SNHLY, CDR2 FYNNEI, per germline. The CDR3 spells CASMASAYEQYF. The CDR3 DNA follows: TGTGCCAGCATGGCGAGCGCCTACGAGCAGTACTTC.

The rearrangement uses TRBV2 and TRBJ2-5; D gene uncertain. The CDR3 length is 11 residues. V was pared by 8 bases and J by 0 bases, with 4 bases between. CDR1 is SNHLY, CDR2 FYNNEI, per germline. CDR3 in amino acids: CASQYQETQYF. CDR3 sequence (DNA): TGTGCCAGCCAGTACCAAGAGACCCAGTACTTC.

V gene TRBV9 combines with J gene TRBJ2-5, with 8 bases identical to TRBD2. CDR3 length: 18 amino acids. Trimming took 0 bases from V and 5 from J; bases not matched to a gene: 15. Germline V CDR1 and CDR2: SGDLS, YYNGEE. CDR3 DNA: TGTGCCAGCAGCGTAGACGGCCGAGCGGGGGCCCAAGAGGAGACCCAGTACTTC. As protein: CASSVDGRAGAQEETQYF. Supplemented by reference TRBV9 and TRBJ2-5, the full variable domain reads DSGVTQTPKHLITATGQRVTLRCSPRSGDLSVYWYQQSLDQGLQFLIQYYNGEERAKGNILERFSAQQFPDLHSELNLSSLELGDSALYFCASSVDGRAGAQEETQYFGPGTRLLVL.

The V call is TRBV7-3, the J call TRBJ1-1; D is perhaps TRBD1 (5 bases). The CDR3 loop spans 14 amino acids. Germline values: CDR1 SGHTA, CDR2 FQGTGA. V was cut by 4 bases and J by 2 bases, with 11 bases left in between. The CDR3 DNA sequence: TGTGCCAGCAGCTCGTCAGGGTCTAACACTGAAGCTTTCTTT. This translates into CASSSSGSNTEAFF. Full variable domain (rest looked up from reference TRBV7-3 and TRBJ1-1): GAGVSQTPSNKVTEKGKYVELRCDPISGHTALYWYRQSLGQGPEFLIYFQGTGAADDSGLPNDRFFAVRPEGSVSTLKIQRTERGDSAVYLCASSSSGSNTEAFFGQGTRLTVV.

The chain's CDR3 is CASSSFGSNTEAFF. The CDR3 DNA sequence: TGTGCCAGCAGCTCATTCGGTAGCAACACTGAAGCTTTCTTT. The chain carries TRBV28 and TRBJ1-1; no definite D call. V lost 6 bases and J lost 2, with 13 bases in between. CDR1 and CDR2 from the germline V gene are MDHEN and SYDVKM. The CDR3 covers 14 residues.

This rearrangement joins TRBV2 to TRBJ2-6; D uncertain. Trimming shortened V by 4 bases and J by 1 base, and 8 bases separated the two germline ends. This CDR3 contains 15 residues. CDR1 is SNHLY and CDR2 is FYNNEI in the germline V gene. CDR3: CASSGIASGANVLTF. CDR3 DNA sequence: TGTGCCAGCAGTGGGATAGCTTCTGGGGCCAACGTCCTGACTTTC.

This clone was observed a few times. The chain links TRBV7-2 to TRBJ2-3, with a possible D match to TRBD2 (5 bases). V was trimmed by 5 bases and J by 5 bases, leaving 11 bases between them. The CDR3 consists of 13 residues. Looked up from germline, CDR1 is SGHTA and CDR2 is FQGNSA. CDR3 region: CASSPTRGDTQYF. CDR3 nucleotide sequence: TGTGCCAGCAGCCCCACTAGAGGAGATACGCAGTATTTT.

The rearrangement uses TRBV7-2 and TRBJ2-7, with D perhaps matching TRBD1 (5 bases). CDR3 size: 14 residues. Trimming removed 1 base at V and 3 bases at J, with 10 bases between. Germline loops: CDR1 SGHTA, CDR2 FQGNSA. In nucleotides, the CDR3 is TGTGCCAGCAGCTTAGATAGGGGCTACTACGAGCAGTACTTC. Translating gives CASSLDRGYYEQYF.

The V and J genes are TRBV5-4 and TRBJ2-3; D may be TRBD2 (6 bases). V was pared by 5 bases and J by 1 base, with 11 bases between. Germline V gene data show CDR1 as SGHNT and CDR2 as YYREEE (reference sequence). The CDR3 contains 14 residues. The CDR3 DNA reads as TGTGCCAGCAGACCCGCTAGCGGCACAGATACGCAGTATTTT. Encoded protein: CASRPASGTDTQYF.

This chain uses TRBV7-9 with TRBJ2-1; D gene unclear. CDR3 length: 11 amino acids. Germline V gene sequence: CDR1 SEHNR, CDR2 FQNEAQ (reference sequence). V lost 4 bases, J lost 8 bases, and 6 bases lay in between. The CDR3 DNA reads as TGTGCCAGCAGCTACCCTCATGAGCAGTTCTTC. Translated: CASSYPHEQFF. The full variable domain, its missing parts supplied by reference TRBV7-9 and TRBJ2-1, is DTGVSQNPRHKITKRGQNVTFRCDPISEHNRLYWYRQTLGQGPEFLTYFQNEAQLEKSRLLSDRFSAERPKGSFSTLEIQRTEQGDSAMYLCASSYPHEQFFGPGTRLTVL.

This clone has just a few counts. The J gene is TRBJ1-1, the V gene TRBV28; 7 bases fit TRBD1. J gave up 10 bases and V 2 bases, and 7 bases lay outside the gene matches. Germline loops: CDR1 MDHEN, CDR2 SYDVKM. The CDR3 spans 13 residues. The CDR3 DNA follows: TGTGCCAGCAGTTTACGAGGGGGCCGGGTAGCTTTCTTT. This encodes CASSLRGGRVAFF.

V and J are TRBV27 and TRBJ2-5; TRBD2 agrees at 9 bases. This CDR3 comprises 15 residues. Germline lookup yields CDR1 MNHEY and CDR2 SMNVEV (reference sequence). Germline trimming cut 5 bases from V and 4 bases from J; bases unmatched to any gene: 8. Here the CDR3 DNA reads TGTGCCAGCAGTCCCCTTAGGACTAGCGTAGAGACCCAGTACTTC. Residues: CASSPLRTSVETQYF.

The chain recombines TRBV7-6 with TRBJ1-2; D is possibly TRBD1 (6 bases). From germline, CDR1 is SGHVS and CDR2 FNYEAQ. The length of the CDR3 is 13 residues. Trimming took off 5 bases at V and 7 bases at J, with 14 bases between the two ends. For the CDR3, the DNA is TGTGCCAGCAGCACTACAGGGAGCCCTGGCTACACCTTC. Protein: CASSTTGSPGYTF.

CDR3 DNA sequence: TGTGCCAGCAGCTCTAGCGGGGGGGCCGGGACCTACAATGAGCAGTTCTTC. Its translation is CASSSSGGAGTYNEQFF. This chain joins TRBV7-2 and TRBJ2-1, with 12 bases that match TRBD2. V shed 4 bases and J 2 bases; nucleotides not matched to a gene: 6. The CDR3 length is 17 residues. Germline CDR1 reads SGHTA; CDR2 reads FQGNSA.

The gene calls are TRBV9 and TRBJ2-1; D assignment may be TRBD1 or TRBD2 (5 bases each). Germline V gives CDR1 SGDLS, CDR2 YYNGEE. V gave up 0 bases and J gave up 5 bases, with 12 bases separating them. The CDR3 covers 15 residues. The CDR3 protein is CASSVASRVNNEQFF. The CDR3 DNA sequence: TGTGCCAGCAGCGTAGCTAGCAGGGTAAACAATGAGCAGTTCTTC.

The J gene is TRBJ2-1, the V gene TRBV7-2; no clear D. CDR1 and CDR2 (germline): SGHTA, FQGNSA. V shed 3 bases and J shed 2 bases, with 5 bases lying between them. This CDR3 is built from 13 residues. CDR3 DNA: TGTGCCAGCAGCTTCCGGGCCTACAATGAGCAGTTCTTC. It yields the protein CASSFRAYNEQFF.

This sequence joins TRBV28 and TRBJ2-3, with 8 nucleotides matching TRBD2. Losses at the gene ends were 3 bases for V and 3 bases for J; bases not matched to a gene: 5. CDR1 and CDR2 (germline): MDHEN, SYDVKM. The CDR3 has 15 residues. CDR3 protein: CASSFGLAGTDTQYF. As DNA, the CDR3 is TGTGCCAGCAGTTTCGGACTAGCCGGGACAGATACGCAGTATTTT.

The V gene is TRBV30, the J gene TRBJ2-1; 8 bases fit TRBD1. After removal of 0 bases from V and 9 bases from J, the junction contained 1 base not matched to a gene. This CDR3 is built from 12 residues. Looked up from germline, CDR1 is GTSNPN and CDR2 is SVGIG (reference sequence). CDR3 residues: CAWSVQGGEQFF. The CDR3 nucleotides read TGTGCCTGGAGTGTACAGGGGGGTGAGCAGTTCTTC.

The sample holds one count of this clone. V is TRBV12-5 and J is TRBJ1-1; D possibly corresponds to TRBD1 (5 bases). Germline assignment: CDR1 LGHNT and CDR2 FRNRAP. The CDR3 totals 13 residues. Deletions cut 4 bases from V and 3 bases from J, with 9 bases between. DNA of the CDR3: TGTGCTAGTGGTTCCGACAGTTACACTGAAGCTTTCTTT. It specifies CASGSDSYTEAFF.

V is TRBV25-1 and J is TRBJ2-7, with TRBD1 matching 7 bases. V dropped 6 bases and J dropped 1; count of bases not matched to a gene: 3. This CDR3 has 13 amino acids. CDR1 and CDR2 (germline): MGHDK, SYGVNS. The CDR3 is CASRRQGSYEQYF. The CDR3 DNA follows: TGTGCCAGCAGGAGACAGGGATCCTACGAGCAGTACTTC.

V usage is TRBV30 and J usage is TRBJ2-7; no clear D gene. V dropped 3 bases and J dropped 1 base, with 7 bases sitting between them. The CDR3 is 12 residues long. In germline, CDR1 is GTSNPN, CDR2 SVGIG (reference sequence). DNA for the CDR3: TGTGCCTGGAGCGGTAGATCCTACGAGCAGTACTTC. Protein: CAWSGRSYEQYF.